This T cell receptor (beta chain) was sequenced in a study of T-cell memory formation after mild COVID-19. Study summary: Clustering of TCRs was largely donor specific.

Study-wide results and caveats: Pre-infection memory showed some responding clones, and this suggested that cross-reactive memory joined. Clones shrinking between day 15 and 85 showed a balanced CD4/CD8 split, and those that grew later tilted toward CD4+.

This CDR3 has 15 amino acids. Trimming cost V 5 bases and J 0 bases; bases outside gene matches: 5. The germline V gene has CDR1 SGHTA and CDR2 FQGNSA. Employing constant-segment primers, 5'RACE generated TCR alpha and TCR beta cDNA libraries bearing sample barcodes and UMIs. One entry per CDR3 protein results from TCRdb running MiXCR on the 5' RACE reads. The top ten hold 13% of the sample, which has approximately 410,000 distinct CDR3 sequences, more than 20% seen once. This clonotype came up a few times. What it binds is unknown. The sequence came from an adult woman who had mild COVID-19 (a few samples of this study predate the infection). Cell type and time point are not known. Source material: PBMCs or a T cell subset sorted from them (not recorded which). V gene TRBV7-2 combines with J gene TRBJ1-1; TRBD1 agrees at 8 bases. The CDR3 loop is CASSPRGRLNTEAFF. CDR3 bases: TGTGCCAGCAGCCCCAGGGGGCGCCTGAACACTGAAGCTTTCTTT.